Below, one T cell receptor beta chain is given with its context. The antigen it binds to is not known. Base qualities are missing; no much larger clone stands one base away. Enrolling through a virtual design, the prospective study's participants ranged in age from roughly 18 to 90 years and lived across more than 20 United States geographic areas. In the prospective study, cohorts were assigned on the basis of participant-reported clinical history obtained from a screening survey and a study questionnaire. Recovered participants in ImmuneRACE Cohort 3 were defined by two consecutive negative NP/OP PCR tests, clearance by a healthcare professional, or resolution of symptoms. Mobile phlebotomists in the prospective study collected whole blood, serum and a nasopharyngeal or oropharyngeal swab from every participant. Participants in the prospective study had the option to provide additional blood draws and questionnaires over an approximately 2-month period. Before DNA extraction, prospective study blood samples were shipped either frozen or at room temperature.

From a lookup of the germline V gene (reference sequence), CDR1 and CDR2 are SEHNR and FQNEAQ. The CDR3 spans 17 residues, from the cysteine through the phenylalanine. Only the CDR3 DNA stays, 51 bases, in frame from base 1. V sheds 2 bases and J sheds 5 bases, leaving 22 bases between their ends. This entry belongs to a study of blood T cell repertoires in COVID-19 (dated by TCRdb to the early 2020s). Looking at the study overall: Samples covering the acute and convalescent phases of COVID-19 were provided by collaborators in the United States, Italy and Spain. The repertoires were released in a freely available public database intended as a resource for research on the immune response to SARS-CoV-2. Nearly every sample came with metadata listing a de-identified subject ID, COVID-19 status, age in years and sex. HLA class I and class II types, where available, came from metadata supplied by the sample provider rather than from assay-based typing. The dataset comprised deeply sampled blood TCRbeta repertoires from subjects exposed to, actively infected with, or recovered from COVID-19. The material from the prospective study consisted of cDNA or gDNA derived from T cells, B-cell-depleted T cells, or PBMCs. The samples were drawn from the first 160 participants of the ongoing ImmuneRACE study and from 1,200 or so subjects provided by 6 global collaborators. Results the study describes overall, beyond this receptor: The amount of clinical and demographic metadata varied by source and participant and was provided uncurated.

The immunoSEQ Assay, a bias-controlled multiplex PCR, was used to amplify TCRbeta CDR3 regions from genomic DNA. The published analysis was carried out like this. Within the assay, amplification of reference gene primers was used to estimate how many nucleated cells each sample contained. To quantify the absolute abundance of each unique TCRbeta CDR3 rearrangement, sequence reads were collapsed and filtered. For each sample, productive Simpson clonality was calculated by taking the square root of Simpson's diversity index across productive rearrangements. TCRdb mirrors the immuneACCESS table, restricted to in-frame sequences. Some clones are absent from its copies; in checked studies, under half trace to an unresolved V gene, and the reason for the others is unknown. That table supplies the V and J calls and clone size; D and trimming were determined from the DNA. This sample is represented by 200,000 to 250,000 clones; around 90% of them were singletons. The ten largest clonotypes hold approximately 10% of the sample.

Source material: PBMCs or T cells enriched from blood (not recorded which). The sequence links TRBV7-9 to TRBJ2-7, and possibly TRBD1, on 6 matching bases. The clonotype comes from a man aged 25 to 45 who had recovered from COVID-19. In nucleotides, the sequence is TGTGCCAGCAGCTTATTTACCGGGACATCGGGTAGGAACGAGCAGTACTTC. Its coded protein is CASSLFTGTSGRNEQYF.